These T cell receptor beta chains were read from a single sample in a study of molecular identifiers for immune sequencing clone quantification. TCRdb re-derived calls from the PCR reads in MiXCR, one entry per CDR3 protein. The table lists hundreds of thousands of distinct CDR3 sequences, roughly 23% of them singletons. Sequencing was performed on naive CD8+ T cells from blood, with Jurkat cell RNA spiked in. The receptors come from a human donor in good health. Some libraries in this study had Jurkat cell RNA spiked in. Both conserved end residues are part of each CDR3. D genes are given only for firm matches. Expanded clones get a size class; other rows say once, few or many, or leave the size out.

cdr3_aa,cdr3_nt,clone_size,v_call,j_call,d_call
CASSQGTSGGAFQETQYF,TGCGCCAGCAGCCAAGGGACTAGCGGGGGGGCCTTCCAAGAGACCCAGTACTTC,-,TRBV4-3,TRBJ2-5,TRBD2
CASSPLAGGRNDEQFF,TGTGCCAGCAGCCCACTAGCGGGGGGGCGAAATGATGAGCAGTTCTTC,-,TRBV7-7,TRBJ2-1,TRBD2
CASSPGGYYEQYF,TGTGCCAGCAGTCCAGGGGGATACTACGAGCAGTACTTC,many,TRBV7-9,TRBJ2-7,TRBD1
CATALGFTYEQYF,TGTGCCACAGCATTGGGGTTCACCTACGAGCAGTACTTC,few,TRBV6-5,TRBJ2-7,-
CASTPFSSGSFYEQYF,TGTGCCAGCACCCCGTTTAGCTCGGGCAGTTTCTACGAGCAGTACTTC,-,TRBV2,TRBJ2-7,-
CASSVQSRSEQYF,TGTGCCAGCAGCGTACAGTCCCGCTCCGAGCAGTACTTC,few,TRBV13,TRBJ2-7,-
CASSQDLGGQGYEQYF,TGCGCCAGCAGCCAAGATTTGGGCGGACAGGGCTACGAGCAGTACTTC,-,TRBV4-3,TRBJ2-7,TRBD1
CSARDRDRYYEQYF,TGCAGTGCTAGAGACAGGGACCGCTACTACGAGCAGTACTTC,-,TRBV20-1,TRBJ2-7,-
CAIRELAGGLGTDTQYF,TGTGCCATCAGGGAACTAGCGGGAGGGCTGGGCACAGATACGCAGTATTTT,few,TRBV10-3,TRBJ2-3,TRBD2
CSARSGLAGFLASTDTQYF,TGCAGTGCTAGATCCGGACTAGCGGGTTTTCTTGCTAGCACAGATACGCAGTATTTT,many,TRBV20-1,TRBJ2-3,TRBD2
CASSLVGAKAFF,TGTGCCAGCAGTTTAGTGGGGGCAAAAGCTTTCTTT,-,TRBV12-3/TRBV12-4,TRBJ1-1,-
CASSSGEGRSDSPLHF,TGTGCCAGCAGCTCCGGAGAGGGAAGGTCTGATTCACCCCTCCACTTT,many,TRBV13,TRBJ1-6,-
CASSLVLTGDFQETQYF,TGTGCCAGCAGTTTGGTTCTGACAGGGGACTTTCAAGAGACCCAGTACTTC,few,TRBV12-3/TRBV12-4,TRBJ2-5,TRBD1
CASGFHLADTQYF,TGTGCCAGCGGCTTCCATTTAGCAGATACGCAGTATTTT,many,TRBV12-3/TRBV12-4,TRBJ2-3,-
CASSLGGGIQETQYF,TGTGCCAGCAGCTTAGGAGGGGGAATCCAAGAGACCCAGTACTTC,many,TRBV7-2,TRBJ2-5,-
CASTSSSNTDTQYF,TGCGCCAGCACCTCTAGCAGCAACACAGATACGCAGTATTTT,many,TRBV5-1,TRBJ2-3,-
CASSHGTSGHCEQYF,TGTGCCAGCAGTCACGGGACTAGCGGACACTGCGAGCAGTACTTC,-,TRBV27,TRBJ2-7,TRBD2
CSVPAGEAGELFF,TGCAGCGTGCCAGCGGGAGAGGCCGGGGAGCTGTTTTTT,many,TRBV29-1,TRBJ2-2,TRBD2
CASSLVPGQGPDTEAFF,TGTGCCAGCAGCTTAGTTCCGGGACAGGGACCCGACACTGAAGCTTTCTTT,-,TRBV7-9,TRBJ1-1,TRBD1
CASSKARGTDTQYF,TGTGCCAGTAGTAAGGCCAGGGGAACAGATACGCAGTATTTT,many,TRBV19,TRBJ2-3,-
CASSYSGQQETQYF,TGCGCCAGCAGCTACTCGGGACAGCAAGAGACCCAGTACTTC,many,TRBV5-1,TRBJ2-5,TRBD1
CASSLDEAPYEQYF,TGTGCCAGCAGCTTAGATGAGGCCCCCTACGAGCAGTACTTC,-,TRBV7-2,TRBJ2-7,-
CASSQERVTGSADTQYF,TGCGCCAGCAGCCAAGAGCGAGTGACAGGGTCAGCAGATACGCAGTATTTT,-,TRBV4-3,TRBJ2-3,TRBD1
CASSFLGGGVIDTQYF,TGTGCCAGCAGTTTCCTGGGGGGGGGCGTGATAGATACGCAGTATTTT,-,TRBV6-2/TRBV6-3,TRBJ2-3,-
CATSETGGYTGELFF,TGTGCCACCAGTGAAACAGGGGGCTACACCGGGGAGCTGTTTTTT,many,TRBV24-1,TRBJ2-2,TRBD1
CASSLPGQTRYEQYF,TGTGCCAGCAGTTTACCGGGACAGACAAGGTACGAGCAGTACTTC,-,TRBV12-3/TRBV12-4,TRBJ2-7,TRBD1
CSVEGGQGRYEQYF,TGCAGCGTTGAAGGGGGACAGGGACGTTACGAGCAGTACTTC,-,TRBV29-1,TRBJ2-7,TRBD1
CASSQETSGSADTQYF,TGCGCCAGCAGCCAAGAAACTAGCGGCTCGGCAGATACGCAGTATTTT,few,TRBV4-3,TRBJ2-3,TRBD2
CASTGRGFQETQYF,TGTGCCAGCACGGGCAGGGGATTCCAAGAGACCCAGTACTTC,many,TRBV6-5,TRBJ2-5,-
CASSSPSGSGNTIYF,TGTGCCAGCAGCTCCCCGAGCGGCTCTGGAAACACCATATATTTT,many,TRBV7-9,TRBJ1-3,-
CASSGTLGSGNTIYF,TGTGCCAGCAGCGGGACTTTGGGGTCCGGAAACACCATATATTTT,-,TRBV5-4,TRBJ1-3,-
CASSQPGQGGKETQYF,TGCGCCAGCAGTCAGCCTGGACAGGGAGGTAAAGAGACCCAGTACTTC,-,TRBV23-1,TRBJ2-5,TRBD1
CAWSGQRNTEAFF,TGTGCCTGGAGTGGGCAGCGTAACACTGAAGCTTTCTTT,many,TRBV30,TRBJ1-1,-
CASSWGSGPGDSTDTQYF,TGTGCCAGCAGCTGGGGGTCCGGGCCTGGAGATAGCACAGATACGCAGTATTTT,-,TRBV7-9,TRBJ2-3,-
CASSPWGSGSYEQYF,TGTGCCAGCAGCCCATGGGGGTCCGGGTCCTACGAGCAGTACTTC,-,TRBV5-6,TRBJ2-7,-
CASRKTGGAFYNEQFF,TGTGCCAGCAGAAAAACAGGGGGCGCTTTCTACAATGAGCAGTTCTTC,few,TRBV27,TRBJ2-1,TRBD1
CASSQDVQGEAFF,TGTGCCAGCAGCCAAGACGTCCAGGGGGAGGCTTTCTTT,many,TRBV14,TRBJ1-1,TRBD1
CASSQDSGISYGYTF,TGCGCCAGCAGCCAAGATTCAGGGATCTCCTATGGCTACACCTTC,-,TRBV4-1,TRBJ1-2,-
CASSLGILGWTEALF,TGTGCCAGCAGTTTGGGTATTTTGGGATGGACTGAAGCTCTCTTT,-,TRBV6-2/TRBV6-3,TRBJ1-1,-
CASSTRQGYTEAFF,TGTGCCAGCAGCACCCGACAGGGTTACACTGAAGCTTTCTTT,-,TRBV27,TRBJ1-1,TRBD1
CASGIPRLHTLVANTEAFF,TGTGCCAGCGGCATACCACGCCTCCACACCCTTGTGGCGAACACTGAAGCTTTCTTT,-,TRBV6-1,TRBJ1-1,-